This T cell receptor beta chain was documented in a study of OX40 agonist ivuxolimab in advanced cancers. General study findings and limits: Clonal expansion was seen in CD4+ and CD8+ blood T cells by week 6 at 0.1 to 3.0 mg/kg. Expanded clones belonging to CD8+ T cells outnumbered, on average, those of CD4+.

Concerning this clone itself: Its matching antigen is unknown.

Sequencing used immunoSEQ multiplex PCR; TCRdb keeps in-frame clones, though not all of them. The profile covers approximately 75,000 clones, with over 85% appearing a single time and under 0.4% taken by the ten largest. The CDR3 totals 14 residues. The germline V gene has CDR1 KGHSH and CDR2 LQKENI. The ends lost 3 bases at V and 4 bases at J; junction bases unmatched: 3. Specimen: CD4+ or CD8+ T cells sorted from blood, collected in a trial of the OX40 agonist ivuxolimab. The TCR originated in an adult with an advanced solid tumor such as melanoma, head and neck, liver or kidney cancer. V and J are TRBV18 and TRBJ1-1; 9 positions agree with TRBD1. Written as DNA, the CDR3 is TGTGCCAGCTCACCTTTGACAGGGGGCACTGAAGCTTTCTTT. Its translation is CASSPLTGGTEAFF.